These T cell receptor beta chains were read from a single sample in a study of early T cells in non-severe SARS-CoV-2 infection. TCRdb itself ran the 5' RACE reads through MiXCR, one entry per CDR3 protein. This sample has fewer than 120,000 distinct CDR3 sequences, with 10% to 15% found just once. Sequencing used whole blood, obtained at baseline. The receptors derive from an adult who was a healthcare worker with PCR-confirmed SARS-CoV-2 infection or an uninfected control (not recorded which). The CDR3 runs from the conserved cysteine through the conserved F or W. The D gene is left open where the match is weak. Size is stated for part of the rows, as once, few or many counts, or as a class when the clone is expanded.

j_call | clone_size | cdr3_length | v_call | d_call | cdr3_aa | cdr3_nt
TRBJ1-5 | many | 12 | TRBV5-4 | NA | CASSTTGQPQHF | TGTGCCAGCAGCACTACAGGACAGCCCCAGCATTTT
TRBJ1-5 | few | 19 | TRBV5-6 | TRBD1 | CASSLSGQGRGGGNQPQHF | TGTGCCAGCAGCTTGTCAGGACAGGGGCGAGGAGGCGGCAATCAGCCCCAGCATTTT
TRBJ2-7 | NA | 14 | TRBV20-1 | TRBD2 | CSARESGGPYEQYF | TGCAGTGCTAGAGAGTCGGGAGGGCCCTACGAGCAGTACTTC
TRBJ1-1 | NA | 13 | TRBV29-1 | NA | CSVVPPENTEAFF | TGCAGCGTTGTCCCCCCAGAGAACACTGAAGCTTTCTTT
TRBJ2-1 | NA | 16 | TRBV18 | NA | CASSPLGRTSYNEQFF | TGTGCCAGCTCACCCCTCGGACGGACCTCCTACAATGAGCAGTTCTTC
TRBJ1-1 | NA | 15 | TRBV5-1 | NA | CASSRDSSSNTEAFF | TGCGCCAGCAGCCGCGATTCCAGCTCGAACACTGAAGCTTTCTTT
TRBJ2-7 | NA | 15 | TRBV12-3/TRBV12-4 | TRBD1 | CASSYNSGTGYEQYF | TGTGCCAGCAGTTACAACTCCGGGACAGGGTACGAGCAGTACTTC
TRBJ2-3 | NA | 11 | TRBV29-1 | NA | CSVEEGDTQYF | TGCAGCGTTGAAGAAGGGGATACGCAGTATTTT
TRBJ1-4 | once | 15 | TRBV5-1 | TRBD1 | CASSLGTGGDEKLIF | TGCGCCAGCAGCTTGGGGACAGGGGGCGACGAAAAACTGATTTTT
TRBJ2-5 | many | 11 | TRBV7-9 | NA | CASSQLETQYF | TGTGCCAGCAGTCAGTTAGAGACCCAGTACTTC
TRBJ2-3 | many | 15 | TRBV29-1 | NA | CSVEDTTRFQDTQYF | TGCAGCGTTGAAGACACGACTAGATTTCAAGATACGCAGTATTTT
TRBJ2-4 | many | 10 | TRBV29-1 | NA | CSVEEGIQYF | TGCAGCGTTGAAGAGGGTATTCAGTACTTC
TRBJ2-1 | few | 16 | TRBV12-3/TRBV12-4 | TRBD1 | CASIPRTGDGLNEQFF | TGTGCCAGCATACCGCGGACAGGCGACGGGCTCAATGAGCAGTTCTTC
TRBJ1-1 | few | 16 | TRBV4-1 | TRBD1 | CASSQGLQGVGTEAFF | TGCGCCAGCAGCCAAGGTTTACAGGGGGTAGGCACTGAAGCTTTCTTT
TRBJ1-6 | many | 16 | TRBV6-5 | NA | CASSYSIRGFFSPLHF | TGTGCCAGCAGTTACTCGATTCGGGGGTTCTTTTCACCCCTCCACTTT
TRBJ1-2 | NA | 14 | TRBV7-2 | NA | CASSIYLQEDGYTF | TGTGCCAGCAGCATATATTTACAGGAAGATGGCTACACCTTC
TRBJ2-3 | NA | 17 | TRBV18 | TRBD2 | CASSPATSGGATDTQYF | TGTGCCAGCTCACCTGCTACTAGCGGGGGGGCGACAGATACGCAGTATTTT
TRBJ2-7 | many | 12 | TRBV7-6 | NA | CASSLNSYEQYF | TGTGCCAGCAGCCTCAACTCCTACGAGCAGTACTTC
TRBJ1-1 | NA | 14 | TRBV5-1 | TRBD1 | CASSLFDRGTEAFF | TGCGCCAGCAGCTTATTTGACAGGGGGACTGAAGCTTTCTTT
TRBJ1-4 | NA | 15 | TRBV5-8 | NA | CASSLGARTGEKLFF | TGTGCCAGCAGCTTGGGGGCAAGGACGGGTGAAAAACTGTTTTTT
TRBJ2-5 | many | 14 | TRBV7-3 | NA | CASSLTGGQETQYF | TGTGCCAGCAGCTTAACTGGGGGTCAAGAGACCCAGTACTTC
TRBJ2-2 | NA | 15 | TRBV6-5 | NA | CASSYQSGVAGELFF | TGTGCCAGCAGTTACCAGTCGGGAGTCGCCGGGGAGCTGTTTTTT
TRBJ1-1 | few | 13 | TRBV11-3 | NA | CASSLNEATEAFF | TGTGCCAGCAGCTTGAATGAGGCCACTGAAGCTTTCTTT
TRBJ2-7 | few | 13 | TRBV20-1 | NA | CSARERTSYEQYF | TGCAGTGCTAGGGAGCGGACCTCCTACGAGCAGTACTTC
TRBJ2-1 | NA | 16 | TRBV3-1 | NA | CASSQEYSLTGNEQFF | TGTGCCAGCAGCCAAGAGTACAGCTTGACGGGCAATGAGCAGTTCTTC
TRBJ2-3 | NA | 14 | TRBV5-1 | NA | CASRGRGKTDTQYF | TGCGCCAGCAGAGGACGGGGGAAAACAGATACGCAGTATTTT
TRBJ2-1 | NA | 11 | TRBV20-1 | NA | CSVEAHNEQFF | TGCAGTGTTGAAGCCCACAATGAGCAGTTCTTC
TRBJ1-3 | NA | 18 | TRBV9 | NA | CASSVAPAGQLAGNTIYF | TGTGCCAGCAGCGTAGCCCCCGCGGGACAACTCGCTGGAAACACCATATATTTT
TRBJ1-1 | NA | 14 | TRBV6-5 | NA | CASSWRRETYEAFF | TGTGCCAGCAGCTGGCGCAGGGAAACATATGAAGCTTTCTTT
TRBJ2-1 | NA | 16 | TRBV5-1 | TRBD2 | CASSVIRTSGMSEQFF | TGCGCCAGCAGCGTCATCAGGACTAGCGGGATGAGTGAGCAGTTCTTC
TRBJ2-1 | NA | 15 | TRBV6-6 | NA | CASSYVTATYNEQFF | TGTGCCAGCAGTTATGTGACGGCTACCTACAATGAGCAGTTCTTC
TRBJ2-3 | few | 14 | TRBV2 | TRBD1 | CASSRTGTTDTQYF | TGTGCCAGCAGTAGGACAGGAACCACAGATACGCAGTATTTT
TRBJ2-2 | many | 18 | TRBV12-5 | TRBD1 | CASGLARTGGWHTGELFF | TGTGCTAGTGGTTTGGCCAGGACAGGGGGCTGGCACACCGGGGAGCTGTTTTTT
TRBJ2-1 | few | 15 | TRBV20-1 | TRBD1 | CSAKPGQTSYNEQFF | TGCAGTGCCAAGCCGGGACAGACCTCCTACAATGAGCAGTTCTTC
TRBJ2-7 | many | 14 | TRBV27 | TRBD1 | CASRDGTGVYEQYF | TGTGCCAGCAGAGATGGGACAGGAGTCTACGAGCAGTACTTC
TRBJ1-1 | many | 13 | TRBV6-1 | NA | CASSEMGGEEAFF | TGTGCCAGCAGTGAAATGGGGGGGGAGGAAGCTTTCTTT
TRBJ2-3 | few | 15 | TRBV29-1 | TRBD2 | CSVGTSGRDTDTQYF | TGCAGCGTTGGGACTAGCGGGAGAGACACAGATACGCAGTATTTT
TRBJ1-3 | NA | 14 | TRBV29-1 | NA | CSVEGTGSGNTIYF | TGCAGCGTTGAAGGTACAGGGTCTGGAAACACCATATATTTT
TRBJ2-1 | NA | 16 | TRBV11-2 | NA | CASSQPGRRTMAEQFF | TGTGCCAGCAGTCAACCGGGACGGAGAACAATGGCTGAGCAGTTCTTC
TRBJ2-4 | many | 15 | TRBV4-1 | NA | CASSLNALAWYIQYF | TGCGCCAGCAGCCTCAACGCTCTCGCGTGGTACATTCAGTACTTC
TRBJ1-5 | few | 18 | TRBV19 | NA | CASKGRTLGPSNNQPQHF | TGTGCCTCAAAGGGTAGGACGCTAGGCCCTAGTAACAATCAGCCCCAGCATTTT
TRBJ1-4 | NA | 14 | TRBV9 | NA | CASSGIRGGEKLFF | TGTGCCAGCAGCGGGATCAGGGGAGGAGAAAAACTGTTTTTT
TRBJ2-1 | NA | 12 | TRBV24-1 | NA | CATSDLTVKQFF | TGTGCCACCAGTGACCTGACAGTGAAGCAGTTCTTC
TRBJ2-7 | NA | 13 | TRBV7-9 | NA | CASNTVLNYEQYF | TGTGCCAGCAACACGGTCCTTAACTACGAGCAGTACTTC
TRBJ1-1 | NA | 14 | TRBV20-1 | NA | CSAPRPFADTEAFF | TGCAGTGCCCCACGACCGTTCGCGGACACTGAAGCTTTCTTT
TRBJ1-1 | many | 14 | TRBV20-1 | NA | CSAKSGGAHTEAFF | TGCAGTGCTAAGTCGGGGGGCGCCCACACTGAAGCTTTCTTT
TRBJ1-1 | NA | 12 | TRBV20-1 | NA | CSAMGRNAEAFF | TGCAGTGCTATGGGCAGGAATGCTGAAGCTTTCTTT
TRBJ2-2 | NA | 14 | TRBV29-1 | TRBD1 | CSVGEDRVAGELFF | TGCAGCGTTGGAGAGGACAGGGTGGCCGGGGAGCTGTTTTTT
TRBJ2-7 | NA | 13 | TRBV6-2/TRBV6-3 | NA | CASSPGFRYEQYF | TGTGCCAGCAGTCCAGGGTTCAGGTACGAGCAGTACTTC
TRBJ1-1 | few | 13 | TRBV18 | TRBD1 | CASSYDRDTEAFF | TGTGCCAGCTCCTATGACAGGGACACTGAAGCTTTCTTT
TRBJ2-5 | many | 15 | TRBV6-5 | TRBD1 | CASSYSTRGRETQYF | TGTGCCAGCAGTTACTCCACCAGGGGGCGGGAGACCCAGTACTTC
TRBJ1-2 | NA | 12 | TRBV6-5 | NA | CASGRAAYGYTF | TGTGCCAGCGGAAGGGCCGCCTATGGCTACACCTTC
TRBJ2-4 | few | 15 | TRBV20-1 | NA | CSASPGTLPKNIQYF | TGCAGTGCTAGCCCTGGGACTTTACCCAAAAACATTCAGTACTTC
TRBJ1-2 | NA | 15 | TRBV6-1 | NA | CASREAGTFNYGYTF | TGTGCCAGCAGAGAAGCAGGAACCTTTAACTATGGCTACACCTTC